These 5 T cell receptor beta chains originate from one sample sequenced in a study of cytomegalovirus exposure and HLA in healthy donors (dated by TCRdb to the late 2010s). Receptors were amplified or captured by the immunoSEQ multiplex PCR assay. For the multiplex PCR, a mixture combining 60 forward primers for TCR Vbeta segments and 13 reverse primers for TCR Jbeta segments was used. TCRdb retrieved this table from immuneACCESS and kept in-frame rearrangements only. Not all clones are present; in checked studies, unresolved V genes account for under half, and no reason is known for the remainder. The record for this sample contains 55,000 to 85,000 clones. The top ten hold 2.4% of the sample. Material: PBMCs. Receptor source: a female donor in good health and CMV-seropositive.

V gene TRBV29-1 combines with J gene TRBJ1-2, with D hard to call. This CDR3 region has 12 residues. With 4 bases removed from V and 4 bases from J, the gap between germline ends came to 10 bases. The germline V gene encodes CDR1 SQVTM and CDR2 ANQGSEA. The CDR3 DNA sequence: TGCAGCGTTGGAGATAGCGGCTATGGCTACACCTTC. Translating it yields CSVGDSGYGYTF.

In the case of this clone: One end of the junction varies from germline; a read error may be responsible. The same CDR3 arises from other DNA sequences in this sample as well. The rearrangement uses TRBV6-1 and TRBJ1-5; 8 positions agree with TRBD1. The germline V gene encodes CDR1 MNHNS and CDR2 SASEGT. This CDR3 contains 15 residues. CDR3 nucleotide sequence: TGTGCCAGCAGTGAATTTCAGGGGGCCAATCAACCCCAGCATTTT. Translating it yields CASSEFQGANQPQHF.

This chain links TRBV11-2 with TRBJ2-7; 7 bases are a match to TRBD1. With 2 bases clipped from V and 0 bases from J, the junction kept 4 bases outside the gene matches. This CDR3 region has 15 residues. Germline values: CDR1 SGHAT, CDR2 FQNNGV. The CDR3 DNA reads TGTGCCAGCAGCTTACGGGACAGTCTCTCCTACGAGCAGTACTTC. Its translation is CASSLRDSLSYEQYF.

The CDR3 loop is CSAPAGTLYNEQFF. CDR3 in DNA: TGCAGCGCTCCGGCCGGGACTCTATACAATGAGCAGTTCTTC. This chain links TRBV29-1 with TRBJ2-1; D might be TRBD2 (6 bases). CDR3 size: 14 residues. CDR1 is SQVTM, CDR2 ANQGSEA, per germline. With 7 bases removed from V and 4 bases from J, the gap between germline ends came to 17 bases.

V gene TRBV4-3 combines with J gene TRBJ2-5; 13 bases agree with TRBD2. Per germline, CDR1 LGHNA and CDR2 YSLEER. This CDR3 contains 16 residues. V trimming: 0 bases; J trimming: 3 bases; junction bases outside the gene matches: 1. CDR3 sequence reads: CASSQDGLAGEETQYF. The CDR3 coding sequence is TGCGCCAGCAGCCAAGACGGACTAGCGGGAGAAGAGACCCAGTACTTC.